The next 6 T cell receptor beta chains were all read from a single sample in a study of monozygotic twins with inflammatory bowel disease. Using the 5' RACE reads, TCRdb records one entry per CDR3 protein without DNA. This sample's table has fewer than 550,000 distinct CDR3 sequences. What was sequenced was blood. The receptors derive from a human donor with ulcerative colitis or Crohn's disease, or a healthy co-twin of an affected twin (not recorded which).

The J gene is TRBJ2-7, the V gene TRBV7-8; as DNA is missing, the TRBD2 call by TCRdb cannot be tested. Germline CDR1 SGHVS, CDR2 FQNEAQ. The CDR3 has 17 amino acids. CDR3 sequence: CASSLGGLGGSMYEQYF.

The V and J genes are TRBV20-1 and TRBJ1-6. This CDR3 has 13 residues. CDR1 and CDR2 (germline): DFQATT, SNEGSKA (reference sequence). The CDR3 is CSARDLWEAPLHF.

The V and J genes are TRBV6-5 and TRBJ1-1; absent DNA, TCRdb's TRBD1 call cannot be checked. The CDR3 extends over 15 amino acids. CDR1 and CDR2 (germline): MNHEY, SVGAGI. This chain's CDR3 is CASSYLTGVGTEAFF.

The chain uses TRBV7-2 and TRBJ1-4; TCRdb returns TRBD1, unconfirmable since there is no DNA. This CDR3 has 16 residues. Germline V lookup: CDR1 SGHTA, CDR2 FQGNSA. The CDR3 sequence is CASSTRQGVDAEKLFF.

The genes are TRBV10-2 and TRBJ1-4. Per the germline V gene, CDR1 is WSHSY and CDR2 is SAAADI. The CDR3 covers 13 residues. CDR3 loop: CASRDAGNEKLFF.

The chain joins TRBV15 to TRBJ1-4; TCRdb gives TRBD1 as the D gene, but with no DNA this cannot be confirmed. This CDR3 spans 16 amino acids. Germline CDR1 LNHNV, CDR2 YYDKDF (reference sequence). CDR3 sequence: CATSRDGTATNEKLFF.